This TCR beta chain comes out of a study of T cell repertoires in cytomegalovirus infection. About the research overall: Public TCR beta signature analysis indicated the presence of both CMV infection and matching HLA type. The study's findings and limits: Within the response measured ex vivo, HLA-C-restricted CMV-specific TCR beta clonotypes were dominant.

In germline, CDR1 is KGHSH, CDR2 LQKENI. The CDR3 covers 15 residues. V lost 3 bases to trimming and J lost 2 bases, with 12 bases between them. The sample holds a few counts of this clonotype. Its antigen is still unknown. TCRdb redid the calling of the reads with MiXCR, one entry per CDR3 protein. The table records 160,000 or so distinct CDR3 sequences, less than 25% of them present only once. This TCR derives from a human donor in good health (CMV status not recorded). Some clones in this sample may be carry-over from other donors' samples. The V and J genes are TRBV18 and TRBJ2-3, with TRBD1 as a possible D gene (6 bases). Input material: PBMCs. The CDR3 protein is CASSPLQGLTDTQYF. As DNA, the CDR3 is TGTGCCAGCTCACCCTTACAGGGCCTCACAGATACGCAGTATTTT.